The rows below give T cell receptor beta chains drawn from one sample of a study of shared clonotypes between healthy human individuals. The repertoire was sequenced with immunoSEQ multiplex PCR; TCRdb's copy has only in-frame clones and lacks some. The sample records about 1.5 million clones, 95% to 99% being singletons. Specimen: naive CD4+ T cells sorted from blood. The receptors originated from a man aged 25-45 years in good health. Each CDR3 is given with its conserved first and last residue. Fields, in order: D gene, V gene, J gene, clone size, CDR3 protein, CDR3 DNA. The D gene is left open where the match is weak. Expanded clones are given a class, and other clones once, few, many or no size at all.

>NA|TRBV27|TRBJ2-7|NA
CASSLTPPGPFAYEQYF
TGTGCCAGCAGTCTTACCCCCCCAGGGCCCTTTGCCTACGAGCAGTACTTC
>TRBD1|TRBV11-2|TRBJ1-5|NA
CASSLGTVSNQPQHF
TGTGCCAGCTCCCTAGGGACAGTTTCCAATCAGCCCCAGCATTTT
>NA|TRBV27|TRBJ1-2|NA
CASSLLAQIPGYTF
TGTGCCAGCAGCCTCCTAGCCCAAATTCCTGGCTACACCTTC
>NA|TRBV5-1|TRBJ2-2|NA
CASSPDRPNTGELFF
TGCGCCAGCAGCCCCGACAGACCTAACACCGGGGAGCTGTTTTTT
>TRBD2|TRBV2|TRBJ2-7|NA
CASSDLAWGGSYEQYF
TGTGCCAGCAGTGACCTCGCTTGGGGGGGTTCCTACGAGCAGTACTTC
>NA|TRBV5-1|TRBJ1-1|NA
CASSPPGRESEAFF
TGCGCCAGCTCCCCTCCGGGCAGGGAATCTGAAGCTTTCTTT
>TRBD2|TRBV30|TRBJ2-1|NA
CAWSFRLAETYNEQFF
TGTGCCTGGAGTTTCCGACTAGCGGAGACCTACAATGAGCAGTTCTTC
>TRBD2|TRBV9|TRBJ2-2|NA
CASSPRPVLAGGGELFF
TGTGCCAGCAGCCCCCGACCCGTACTGGCGGGAGGCGGGGAGCTGTTTTTT
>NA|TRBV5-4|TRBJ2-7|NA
CASSLVGGYEQYF
TGTGCCAGCAGCTTGGTTGGAGGCTACGAGCAGTACTTC
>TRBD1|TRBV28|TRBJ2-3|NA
CASSLDRGGPDTQYF
TGTGCCAGCAGTTTAGACAGGGGGGGCCCAGATACGCAGTATTTT
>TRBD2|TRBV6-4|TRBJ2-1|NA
CASSDSGLADNEQFF
TGTGCCAGCAGTGACTCGGGACTAGCGGACAATGAGCAGTTCTTC
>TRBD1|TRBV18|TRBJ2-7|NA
CASSPLMAAGTGGVEQYF
TGTGCCAGCTCACCTCTGATGGCCGCCGGGACAGGGGGCGTCGAGCAGTACTTC
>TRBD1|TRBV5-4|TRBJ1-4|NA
CASSLGQGAGNEKLFF
TGTGCCAGCAGCTTGGGACAGGGGGCAGGTAATGAAAAACTGTTTTTT
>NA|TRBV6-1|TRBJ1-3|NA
CASSVDSLGSGNTIYF
TGTGCCAGCAGTGTAGACAGCCTTGGCTCTGGAAACACCATATATTTT
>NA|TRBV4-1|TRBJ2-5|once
CASSPVDGGAFKETQYF
TGCGCCAGCAGTCCCGTGGATGGGGGAGCCTTTAAAGAGACCCAGTACTTC
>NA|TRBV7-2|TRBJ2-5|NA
CASSSPWGRDETQYF
TGTGCCAGCAGCTCCCCCTGGGGCAGGGACGAGACCCAGTACTTC
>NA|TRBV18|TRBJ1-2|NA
CASSPTRYGYTF
TGTGCCAGCTCACCAACCCGCTATGGCTACACCTTC
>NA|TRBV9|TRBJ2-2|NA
CASSPRGEQVNTGELFF
TGTGCCAGCAGCCCCAGAGGGGAGCAGGTGAACACCGGGGAGCTGTTTTTT
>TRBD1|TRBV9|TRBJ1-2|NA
CASSVDSTGDRGYTF
TGTGCCAGCAGCGTAGATTCGACAGGGGATCGTGGCTACACCTTC
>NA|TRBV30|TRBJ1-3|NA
CAWSVDSSGNTIYF
TGTGCCTGGAGTGTAGACAGCTCTGGAAACACCATATATTTT
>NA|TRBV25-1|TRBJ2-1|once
CASSDVLGGLGISEQFF
TGTGCCAGCAGTGACGTTCTAGGGGGGCTGGGAATAAGTGAGCAGTTCTTC
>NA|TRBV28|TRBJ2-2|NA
CASTRIGTSNTGELFF
TGTGCCAGCACTAGGATCGGGACGTCAAACACCGGGGAGCTGTTTTTT
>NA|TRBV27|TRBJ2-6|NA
CASSDSGANVLTF
TGTGCCAGCAGCGACTCTGGGGCCAACGTCCTGACTTTC
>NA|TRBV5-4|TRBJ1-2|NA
CASSLVVGQDGYTF
TGTGCCAGCAGCTTGGTGGTGGGGCAGGATGGCTACACCTTC
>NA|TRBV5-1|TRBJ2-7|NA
CASSLEAGRTYEQYF
TGCGCCAGCAGCTTGGAGGCCGGACGGACCTACGAGCAGTACTTC
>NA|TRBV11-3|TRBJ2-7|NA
CASSHGPYEQYF
TGTGCCAGCAGCCATGGTCCCTACGAGCAGTACTTC
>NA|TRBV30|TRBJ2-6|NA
CAWSKYPGDSGANVLTF
TGTGCCTGGAGTAAATACCCGGGCGATAGTGGGGCCAACGTCCTGACTTTC
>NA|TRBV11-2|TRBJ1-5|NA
CASSLGLGSNQPQHF
TGTGCCAGCAGCTTAGGGTTGGGGAGCAATCAGCCCCAGCATTTT
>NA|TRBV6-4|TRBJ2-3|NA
CASSGLWGDTQYF
TGTGCCAGCAGCGGGCTCTGGGGAGATACGCAGTATTTT
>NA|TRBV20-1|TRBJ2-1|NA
CSAKYNEQFF
TGCAGTGCTAAATACAATGAGCAGTTCTTC
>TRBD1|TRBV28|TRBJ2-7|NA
CASGTGSFFYEQYF
TGTGCCAGCGGGACAGGGAGCTTCTTCTACGAGCAGTACTTC
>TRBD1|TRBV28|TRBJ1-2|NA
CASCRTGREGYTF
TGTGCCAGCTGTAGGACAGGGAGAGAGGGCTACACCTTC